This T cell receptor beta chain was profiled in a study of blood T cell repertoires in COVID-19. Study summary: Donors in the United States, Italy and Spain gave samples during acute or convalescent COVID-19. T cells, B-cell-depleted T cells, or PBMCs provided the cDNA or gDNA that served as material.

This clone was observed a handful of times. V dropped 6 bases and J dropped 3; count of bases not matched to a gene: 9. Germline CDR1 MNHEY, CDR2 SMNVEV (reference sequence). The CDR3 has 15 residues. As originally analysed: Nucleated cell counts were estimated from reference gene primer amplification. This table comes from immunoSEQ multiplex PCR, and its TCRdb copy is limited to in-frame clones, with some not included. The V and J calls and clone size come from that table; D and trimming were worked out from the DNA. In the table there are about 25,000 clones, around 89% of which are singletons. The sample comprised peripheral blood. The sequence came from a man aged 65-85 years with acute or convalescent COVID-19. The V and J genes are TRBV27 and TRBJ2-3; 7 bases are a match to TRBD1. This chain's CDR3 is CASRTGQFPTDTQYF. In DNA, the CDR3 is TGTGCCAGCAGGACGGGACAGTTTCCGACAGATACGCAGTATTTT.